The present T cell receptor beta chain was sequenced within a study of low-dose radiotherapy and immunotherapy resistance in tumors. Study-wide background: A total of 6.5 Gy was given to Cohort 1 as 0.5 Gy per fraction every 2 weeks. Cohort 2's total reached 13 Gy over 26 weeks, at 1 Gy per fraction every two weeks. Intravenous nivolumab 240 mg every two weeks plus ipilimumab 1 mg/kg every six weeks was given to patients.

Germline V lookup: CDR1 SQVTM, CDR2 ANQGSEA. The length of the CDR3 is 14 residues. J gave up 3 bases and V 6 bases, and 6 bases lay outside the gene matches. Priming of first-strand cDNA relied on TRAV- and TRBV-specific primers (covering alpha and beta chains). TCRs were amplified for roughly 20 PCR cycles with a constant-region primer and V-primer adapter. With in vitro transcription, the isolated mRNA was amplified. TCRdb ran MiXCR on the reads and lists one entry per CDR3 protein. The sample has about 9,600 distinct CDR3 sequences; around 72% are singletons. The receptor was isolated from a human donor with advanced metastatic prostate, ovarian, gallbladder or colorectal cancer (not recorded which). This table probably holds off-target reads from a library built for another chain. This chain uses TRBV29-1 with TRBJ2-5; 11 bases are shared with TRBD2. The CDR3 loop is CSVPSGGPKETQYF. CDR3 nucleotide sequence: TGCAGCGTCCCTAGCGGGGGGCCAAAAGAGACCCAGTACTTC.